This TCR beta chain was captured by sequencing in a study of T-cell memory formation after mild COVID-19. In the study overall: TCR clusters were largely donor specific.

V was trimmed by 3 bases and J by 0 bases, leaving 12 bases between them. Germline values: CDR1 SGHAT, CDR2 FQNNGV. CDR3 length: 15 residues. Employing constant-segment primers, 5'RACE generated TCR alpha and TCR beta cDNA libraries bearing sample barcodes and UMIs. One entry per CDR3 protein results from TCRdb running MiXCR on the 5' RACE reads. Counted here are under 600,000 distinct CDR3 sequences, roughly 20% occurring once; the ten biggest clones make up roughly 8.3%. The receptor was isolated from an adult woman who had mild COVID-19 (a few samples of this study predate the infection). Cell type and time point are not known. The gene calls are TRBV11-2 and TRBJ2-7; a possible D gene is TRBD1 (6 bases). The source material was PBMCs or a T cell subset sorted from them (not recorded which). The CDR3 spells CASSFGGQSSYEQYF. The CDR3 DNA sequence: TGTGCCAGCAGCTTTGGTGGACAGTCCTCCTACGAGCAGTACTTC.